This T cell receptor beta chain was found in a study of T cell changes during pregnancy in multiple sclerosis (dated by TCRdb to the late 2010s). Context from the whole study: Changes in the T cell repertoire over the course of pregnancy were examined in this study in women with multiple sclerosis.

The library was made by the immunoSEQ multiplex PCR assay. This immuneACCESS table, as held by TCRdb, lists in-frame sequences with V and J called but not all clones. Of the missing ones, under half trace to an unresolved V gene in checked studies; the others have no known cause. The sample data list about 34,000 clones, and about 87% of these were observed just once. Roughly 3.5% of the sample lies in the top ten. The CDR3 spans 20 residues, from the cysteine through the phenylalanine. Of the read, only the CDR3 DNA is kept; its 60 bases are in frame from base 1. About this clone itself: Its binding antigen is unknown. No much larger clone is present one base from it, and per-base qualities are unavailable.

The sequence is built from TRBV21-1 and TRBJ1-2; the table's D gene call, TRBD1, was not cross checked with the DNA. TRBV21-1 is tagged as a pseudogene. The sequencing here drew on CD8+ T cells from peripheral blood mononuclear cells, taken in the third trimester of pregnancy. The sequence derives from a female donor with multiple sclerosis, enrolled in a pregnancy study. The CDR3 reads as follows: CASSKPKRPGTGVEFIGYTF. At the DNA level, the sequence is TGTGCCAGCAGCAAACCTAAACGTCCAGGGACAGGGGTTGAGTTTATAGGCTACACCTTC.